Listed below are T cell receptor beta chains from one sample, sequenced in a study of early T cells in non-severe SARS-CoV-2 infection. TCRdb re-called the 5' RACE reads with MiXCR, one entry per CDR3 protein. Here the sample spans roughly 43,000 distinct CDR3 sequences, about 23% being singletons. The material was whole blood, obtained at baseline. The receptors were gathered from an adult who was a healthcare worker with PCR-confirmed SARS-CoV-2 infection or an uninfected control (not recorded which). The CDR3 runs from the conserved cysteine through the conserved F or W. A D gene is named only where the DNA matches it firmly. Rows may omit the clone size; those that give it use once, few, many or a size class.

d_call clone_size j_call v_call cdr3_nt cdr3_aa
TRBD2 NA TRBJ2-1 TRBV7-8 TGTGCCAGCAGCTTACCTCGACTAGCGGGGGGCCGTAGCTCCTACAATGAGCAGTTCTTC CASSLPRLAGGRSSYNEQFF
NA NA TRBJ1-2 TRBV29-1 TGCAGCGTTGATCCCAACGACAGGCCTTCTAACTATGGCTACACCTTC CSVDPNDRPSNYGYTF
TRBD1 NA TRBJ2-4 TRBV10-3 TGTGCCATCAGTGAGGACAGGGTTGGGAACATTCAGTACTTC CAISEDRVGNIQYF
NA few TRBJ2-3 TRBV18 TGTGCCAGCTCACCTCCCTGGGGGGCGACGGCCCCAAGCACAGATACGCAGTATTTT CASSPPWGATAPSTDTQYF
NA NA TRBJ1-1 TRBV20-1 TGCAGTGCTAGAGATTCCCCGGGCACTGAAGCTTTCTTT CSARDSPGTEAFF
TRBD1 few TRBJ1-1 TRBV6-5 TGTGCCAGCAGCCGGGACAGCCCTTTGAACACTGAAGCTTTCTTT CASSRDSPLNTEAFF
TRBD1 few TRBJ1-5 TRBV4-1 TGCGCCAGCAGCGAAGCACAGGGGGCTTATCAGCCCCAGCATTTT CASSEAQGAYQPQHF
NA few TRBJ2-3 TRBV6-2/TRBV6-3 TGTGCCAGCAGTTACTCGGGACCGGTGGCAGATACGCAGTATTTT CASSYSGPVADTQYF
NA NA TRBJ2-2 TRBV2 TGTGCCAGCAGGAACAGGGAGGCCGGGGAGCTGTTTTTT CASRNREAGELFF
TRBD1 NA TRBJ1-1 TRBV7-9 TGTGCCAGCAGCAGAAGGACAGGGGATGAGACTGAAGCTTTCTTT CASSRRTGDETEAFF